These 14 T cell receptor beta chains came from one sample sequenced in a study of metastatic and nonmetastatic thyroid tumors. Using MiXCR, TCRdb reanalyzed the PCR reads. The repertoire holds about 14,000 clones, with less than 35% as singletons. Patients were all untreated before their thyroid surgery. Input material: tumor tissue. The receptors here all came from a female donor with papillary thyroid cancer or a benign thyroid nodule (not recorded which). Some clones in this sample may be carry-over from other donors' samples.

The chain employs TRBV7-3 and TRBJ2-1, with D perhaps matching TRBD1 or TRBD2 (5 bases each). Germline V CDR1 and CDR2: SGHTA, FQGTGA. V was shortened by 1 base and J by 6 bases, with 10 bases between the two germline ends. The CDR3 covers 14 residues. In DNA form, the CDR3 reads TGTGCCAGCAGCTTAAATCCAGGGAGCAATGAGCAGTTCTTC. Its translation: CASSLNPGSNEQFF.

This clone was recorded many times. The chain employs TRBV15 and TRBJ2-3; no definite D call. Deletions cut 1 base from V and 4 bases from J, with 9 bases between. The CDR3 sequence is 14 residues long. Germline V gene data show CDR1 as LNHNV and CDR2 as YYDKDF (reference sequence). The CDR3 DNA reads as TGTGCCACCAGCAGAGTTGGGTATGCAGATACGCAGTATTTT. Translated, it gives CATSRVGYADTQYF.

The CDR3 loop is CSARQGVNEQYF. DNA for the CDR3: TGCAGTGCTAGACAGGGGGTGAACGAGCAGTACTTC. The V and J genes are TRBV20-1 and TRBJ2-7; 7 bases fit TRBD1. Trimming took 2 bases from V and 5 from J; bases not matched to a gene: 3. CDR1 and CDR2 from the germline V gene are DFQATT and SNEGSKA (reference sequence). This CDR3 has 12 amino acids.

The chain has TRBV30 and TRBJ1-3, with unresolved D. Germline-derived CDR1 and CDR2 are GTSNPN and SVGIG (reference sequence). Trimming stripped 0 bases from V and 0 bases from J, with 9 bases between. The length of the CDR3 is 15 residues. The CDR3 coding sequence is TGTGCCTGGAGTGTACAGTGGGGCTCTGGAAACACCATATATTTT. Residues: CAWSVQWGSGNTIYF. The full variable domain, rest sourced from reference TRBV30 and TRBJ1-3, is SQTIHQWPATLVQPVGSPLSLECTVEGTSNPNLYWYRQAAGRGLQLLFYSVGIGQISSEVPQNLSASRPQDRQFILSSKKLLLSDSGFYLCAWSVQWGSGNTIYFGEGSWLTVV.

With respect to this clone: Other nucleotide sequences from this sample produce the same CDR3. The V and J genes are TRBV19 and TRBJ2-1, with 7 nucleotides matching TRBD2. Germline lookup yields CDR1 LNHDA and CDR2 SQIVND (reference sequence). The CDR3 contains 13 residues. V lost 5 bases and J lost 7; bases outside the gene matches: 5. CDR3 DNA sequence: TGTGCCAGTAGTTTTGGGGGGGTAAATGAGCAGTTCTTC. It is translated as CASSFGGVNEQFF.

As regards this clone: At one end the junction does not follow the germline gene, possibly because of a read error. The chain is built from TRBV4-1 and TRBJ2-3, with TRBD2 matching over 9 bases. There are 18 residues in the CDR3. Germline CDR1 reads MGHRA; CDR2 reads YSYEKL. CDR3 DNA: TGCGCCAGCGGTAGCGGGGGTTTGTCGGAGGTCGACACAGATACGCGGTATTTT. Its protein is CASGSGGLSEVDTDTRYF.

This clone was seen repeatedly, ten times or more. The gene calls are TRBV28 and TRBJ2-2; D uncertain. V lost 7 bases to trimming and J lost 6 bases, with 18 bases between them. Per the germline V gene, CDR1 is MDHEN and CDR2 is SYDVKM. This CDR3 is 15 amino acids long. In nucleotides, the CDR3 is TGTGCCAGCACCCCGGGCCCTAGAGGATCCGGGGAGCTGTTTTTT. Encoded protein: CASTPGPRGSGELFF.

The CDR3 DNA reads as TGCGCCAGCACCCTCCCGGGACAACCGAACACTGAAGCTTTCTTT. Translated: CASTLPGQPNTEAFF. The V gene is TRBV5-1, the J gene TRBJ1-1; a weak D match, TRBD1 (6 bases). V lost 6 bases to trimming and J lost 1 base, with 16 bases between them. In germline, CDR1 is SGHRS, CDR2 YFSETQ. This CDR3 has 15 amino acids.

The V gene is TRBV14, the J gene TRBJ1-2; 7 nucleotides match TRBD1. The CDR3 has 15 amino acids. V shed 2 bases and J 2 bases; nucleotides not matched to a gene: 5. The germline gives CDR1 SGHDN, CDR2 FVKESK. The CDR3 DNA follows: TGTGCCAGCAGCCAATCCGGGACAGCGAACTATGGCTACACCTTC. Translated: CASSQSGTANYGYTF.

This clone was seen ten or more times. The gene calls are TRBV5-1 and TRBJ2-3; no definite D call. With 3 bases removed from V and 6 bases from J, the gap between germline ends came to 5 bases. There are 11 residues in the CDR3. Germline V gene lookup returns CDR1 SGHRS and CDR2 YFSETQ. This chain's CDR3 is CASSSYDTQYF. The CDR3 region has the DNA TGCGCCAGCAGCTCCTATGATACGCAGTATTTT.

Regarding this clone: The junction does not match germline at one end; this may be a read error. The chain links TRBV28 to TRBJ2-5; D call uncertain. Per the germline V gene, CDR1 is MDHEN and CDR2 is SYDVKM. The CDR3 has 16 residues. DNA of the CDR3: TGTGCCAACAGTTCCGAGCGTGAAGGGTTGAGGGAGACCCAGTACTTC. Residues: CANSSEREGLRETQYF.

This clone showed up just a few times. The gene calls are TRBV15 and TRBJ2-7; maybe TRBD2 (5 bases). Trimming removed 3 bases from V and 4 bases from J, with 16 bases in between. Per germline, CDR1 LNHNV and CDR2 YYDKDF (reference sequence). The CDR3 loop spans 15 amino acids. For the CDR3, the DNA is TGTGCCACCAGCAGGGGCATGGGAGAGGGTTACGAGCAGTACTTC. Encoded protein: CATSRGMGEGYEQYF.

Note on this clone: This may be a read error: a much more frequent sequence differs by one nucleotide. The chain is built from TRBV19 and TRBJ2-3, with 9 positions matching TRBD2. The CDR3 is made up of 16 amino acids. Per germline, CDR1 LNHDA and CDR2 SQIVND (reference sequence). CDR3 nucleotides: TGTGCCTGTAGTCCGAAACCGGGACTAGCCACAGATACGCAGTATTTT. Protein: CACSPKPGLATDTQYF.

The rearrangement joins TRBV30 to TRBJ1-2; D ambiguous. V shed 0 bases and J shed 2 bases, with 7 bases lying between them. In germline, CDR1 is GTSNPN, CDR2 SVGIG (reference sequence). The CDR3 covers 13 residues. This chain's CDR3 is CAWSVGKNYGYTF. CDR3 DNA: TGTGCCTGGAGTGTGGGGAAAAACTATGGCTACACCTTC.